The 32 T cell receptor beta chains presented below share a single source sample, sequenced in a study of cytomegalovirus exposure and HLA in healthy donors. The PCR made use of 60 Vbeta and 13 Jbeta primers. Sequencing was performed with immunoSEQ multiplex PCR; in TCRdb, only in-frame clones are kept and a portion is missing. The sample holds about 130,000 clones, roughly 82% seen once. The sequenced sample was PBMCs. Source of these receptors: a woman between 55 and 75 years old in good health and CMV-seropositive.

The CDR3 spells CASSPRQGGDTDTQYF. CDR3 nucleotide sequence: TGTGCCAGCTCCCCCAGACAGGGGGGAGACACAGATACGCAGTATTTT. This chain uses TRBV18 with TRBJ2-3; 9 bases are shared with TRBD1. This CDR3 comprises 16 residues. The germline CDR1 and CDR2 sequences are KGHSH and LQKENI. The V and J ends lost 6 bases and 2 bases, in that order; junction bases with no gene match: 9. The full variable domain, completed using reference TRBV18 and TRBJ2-3, is NAGVMQNPRHLVRRRGQEARLRCSPMKGHSHVYWYRQLPEEGLKFMVYLQKENIIDESGMPKERFSAEFPKEGPSILRIQQVVRGDSAAYFCASSPRQGGDTDTQYFGPGTRLTVL.

This clone is a singleton in its sample. The genes are TRBV19 and TRBJ2-5; a possible D gene is TRBD1 (6 bases). The V gene lost 1 base and the J gene lost 4 bases, with 10 bases spanning the gap. CDR1 and CDR2 from the germline V gene are LNHDA and SQIVND (reference sequence). The CDR3 totals 14 residues. CDR3 DNA sequence: TGTGCCAGTAGTATAGTCGGCAGGGGAGAGACCCAGTACTTC. It codes for CASSIVGRGETQYF.

The chain has TRBV25-1 and TRBJ1-5, with D possibly TRBD1 on 6 matching bases. V was clipped by 3 bases and J by 4 bases, with 10 bases between them. The CDR3 contains 14 residues. Germline assignment: CDR1 MGHDK and CDR2 SYGVNS. This CDR3 is CASSDWQGNQPQHF. The CDR3 coding sequence is TGTGCCAGCAGTGATTGGCAGGGGAATCAGCCCCAGCATTTT.

The rearrangement uses TRBV7-2 and TRBJ2-3; weak D call: TRBD1 (6 bases). The CDR3 loop spans 13 amino acids. Trimming removed 3 bases from V and 4 bases from J, with 8 bases in between. Germline loops: CDR1 SGHTA, CDR2 FQGNSA. CDR3 protein: CASSFKGADTQYF. The CDR3 DNA sequence: TGTGCCAGCAGCTTCAAGGGGGCAGATACGCAGTATTTT.

This clone has just one count. The chain has TRBV27 and TRBJ2-4; 10 nucleotides align to TRBD1. CDR3 length: 16 amino acids. The trim removed 5 bases at V and 1 base at J, leaving 5 bases unmatched. The V gene's germline CDR1 is MNHEY and CDR2 SMNVEV (reference sequence). The CDR3 DNA reads TGTGCCAGCAGTCCCGACAGGGGGCCGGCCAAAAACATTCAGTACTTC. Translating it yields CASSPDRGPAKNIQYF.

The V gene is TRBV18, the J gene TRBJ2-3; 9 bases align to TRBD2. Germline-derived CDR1 and CDR2 are KGHSH and LQKENI. V was clipped by 2 bases and J by 10 bases; unmatched bases: 7. CDR3 length: 14 amino acids. The CDR3 loop is CASSPVGGGAPQYF. The CDR3 DNA follows: TGTGCCAGCTCACCAGTTGGCGGGGGGGCTCCGCAGTATTTT. Drawing the rest from reference TRBV18 and TRBJ2-3, the complete variable domain is NAGVMQNPRHLVRRRGQEARLRCSPMKGHSHVYWYRQLPEEGLKFMVYLQKENIIDESGMPKERFSAEFPKEGPSILRIQQVVRGDSAAYFCASSPVGGGAPQYFGPGTRLTVL.

This chain links TRBV6-5 with TRBJ2-1; TRBD2 agrees at 9 bases. This CDR3 has 14 residues. The germline CDR1 and CDR2 sequences are MNHEY and SVGAGI. J gave up 8 bases and V 6 bases, and 8 bases lay outside the gene matches. The CDR3 nucleotides read TGTGCCAGCAGCCGGGGCGGGAGGGCTGATGAGCAGTTCTTC. Protein product: CASSRGGRADEQFF.

This clone has more than one count but fewer than ten. The rearrangement joins TRBV4-2 to TRBJ2-1, with TRBD1 matching 8 bases. The junction had 10 bases not matched to a gene; V was cut back by 4 bases and J by 8 bases. Germline V lookup: CDR1 LGHNA, CDR2 YNFKEQ. There are 15 residues in the CDR3. The DNA of the CDR3 is TGTGCCAGCAGCCCCCGAGGACAGGGTAGTGATGAGCAGTTCTTC. Translated: CASSPRGQGSDEQFF.

The CDR3 here is CASSLKTGGAYNEQFF. For the CDR3, the DNA is TGCGCCAGCAGCTTAAAGACAGGGGGCGCCTACAATGAGCAGTTCTTC. The chain joins TRBV5-1 to TRBJ2-1; 10 bases line up with TRBD1. V dropped 2 bases and J dropped 2; count of bases not matched to a gene: 4. The CDR3 length is 16 residues. Looked up from germline, CDR1 is SGHRS and CDR2 is YFSETQ.

The J gene is TRBJ1-1, the V gene TRBV5-1; TRBD1 might be the D (5 bases). In germline, CDR1 is SGHRS, CDR2 YFSETQ. V lost 4 bases to trimming and J lost 1 base, with 14 bases between them. This CDR3 spans 15 amino acids. The CDR3 here is CASSEQTVANTEAFF. CDR3 DNA: TGCGCCAGCAGCGAACAGACAGTTGCGAACACTGAAGCTTTCTTT.

The CDR3 loop reads CAISEYSGGSRNYGYTF. The CDR3 DNA reads TGTGCCATCAGTGAGTACTCAGGGGGCAGTCGGAACTATGGCTACACCTTC. This chain connects TRBV10-3 to TRBJ1-2, with TRBD1 identical over 8 bases. V trimming: 1 base; J trimming: 2 bases; junction bases outside the gene matches: 9. Germline V gives CDR1 ENHRY, CDR2 SYGVKD. This CDR3 has 17 amino acids.

Concerning this clone: Because the CDR3's place on the DNA is in doubt, the DNA is left out and the CDR3 is given as listed by TCRdb. V usage is TRBV21-1 and J usage is TRBJ2-7; the table's D call, TRBD1, was not checked against the DNA. TRBV21-1 is marked as a pseudogene. The CDR3 totals 15 residues, both ends included. CDR3 amino acids: CASSFGQGAGYEQYF.

The chain carries TRBV4-2 and TRBJ1-1, with D hard to call. The CDR3 has 14 residues. V was clipped by 1 base and J by 11 bases, with 17 bases between them. Germline CDR1 is LGHNA and CDR2 is YNFKEQ. CDR3 sequence (DNA): TGTGCCAGCAGCCAAGCAGGAAGGTCCGGCGGGGCTTTCTTT. Amino acids: CASSQAGRSGGAFF.

This clone was detected a few times. The V and J genes are TRBV29-1 and TRBJ2-5; tentative D call: TRBD2 (6 bases). The V end lost 8 bases, the J end lost 4 bases, and 14 bases lay between the germline ends. Germline lookup yields CDR1 SQVTM and CDR2 ANQGSEA. This CDR3 has 12 residues. CDR3 bases: TGCAGCTTTGGCCTTAGCGGAGAGACCCAGTACTTC. Encoded protein: CSFGLSGETQYF.

In DNA form, the CDR3 reads TGTGCCAGCTCCCCGGGAGGGCAGGATCCTTACGAGCAGTACTTC. This codes for CASSPGGQDPYEQYF. V gene TRBV18 combines with J gene TRBJ2-5, with TRBD2 identical over 8 bases. TRBJ2-7 matches the DNA end more closely, so the J call is doubtful. The CDR3 extends over 15 amino acids. Germline CDR1 and CDR2: KGHSH and LQKENI.

The chain is built from TRBV7-9 and TRBJ1-1, with D possibly TRBD1 on 5 matching bases. Germline V gene sequence: CDR1 SEHNR, CDR2 FQNEAQ (reference sequence). V lost 5 bases, J lost 1 base, and 17 bases lay in between. The CDR3 is made up of 16 amino acids. The CDR3 spells CASSDSGRGPNTEAFF. CDR3 nucleotide sequence: TGTGCCAGCAGCGATAGTGGGAGGGGACCGAACACTGAAGCTTTCTTT.

The J gene is TRBJ2-3, the V gene TRBV6-5; D might be TRBD2 (6 bases). Germline CDR1 MNHEY, CDR2 SVGAGI. Trimming stripped 6 bases from V and 6 bases from J, with 16 bases between. The CDR3 extends over 14 amino acids. The CDR3 bases are TGTGCCAGCAGACTCGATCCTAGCGTTGATACGCAGTATTTT. Encoded protein: CASRLDPSVDTQYF.

Points on this clone: Other DNA sequences in this sample translate to the same CDR3. CDR3 sequence: CAISGQGAYEQYF. Written as DNA, the CDR3 is TGTGCCATCAGTGGGCAGGGGGCCTACGAGCAGTACTTC. The chain has TRBV10-3 and TRBJ2-7; 7 bases match TRBD1. V dropped 4 bases and J dropped 2; count of bases not matched to a gene: 2. The germline gives CDR1 ENHRY, CDR2 SYGVKD. The CDR3 length is 13 residues.

The V and J genes are TRBV19 and TRBJ2-7, with 8 bases fitting TRBD1. V gave up 5 bases and J gave up 9 bases; unmatched junction bases: 12. There are 14 residues in the CDR3. The germline gives CDR1 LNHDA, CDR2 SQIVND (reference sequence). The CDR3 spells CASSPSTGQGRQYF. CDR3 sequence (DNA): TGTGCCAGTAGTCCCTCCACCGGACAGGGACGGCAGTACTTC.

This chain links TRBV18 with TRBJ1-5; D might be TRBD1 (5 bases). V lost 4 bases to trimming and J lost 5 bases, with 9 bases between them. The CDR3 sequence is 13 residues long. Germline V gene sequence: CDR1 KGHSH, CDR2 LQKENI. CDR3 nucleotides: TGTGCCAGCTCACGGGGGGAAGATCAGCCCCAGCATTTT. It specifies CASSRGEDQPQHF.

The chain carries TRBV2 and TRBJ2-3; D is unclear. V lost 8 bases and J 11 bases, leaving 11 bases between the germline ends. The CDR3 extends over 10 amino acids. The germline gives CDR1 SNHLY, CDR2 FYNNEI. The CDR3, as DNA: TGTGCCAGCGGGCAGGTACTGCAGTATTTT. Residues: CASGQVLQYF.

This clone showed up just once. V usage is TRBV19 and J usage is TRBJ2-3; D gene uncertain. Trimming took off 3 bases at V and 0 bases at J, with 10 bases between the two ends. The CDR3 has 15 amino acids. Germline V CDR1 and CDR2: LNHDA, SQIVND (reference sequence). In DNA, the CDR3 is TGTGCCAGTAGTATTCTCTCCTCGAGCACAGATACGCAGTATTTT. Translation gives CASSILSSSTDTQYF.

This clone was observed a handful of times. The V gene is TRBV14, the J gene TRBJ2-5; D is ambiguous. The CDR3 is 15 amino acids. The V end was cut by 0 bases, the J end by 1 base, with 9 bases between. Germline V gene data show CDR1 as SGHDN and CDR2 as FVKESK. The CDR3 region has the DNA TGTGCCAGCAGCCAAGAGTTAGCTACCCAAGAGACCCAGTACTTC. Translating gives CASSQELATQETQYF.

This clone was seen a handful of times. CDR3 amino acids: CASSPFLLGGMNTEAFF. The CDR3 DNA reads TGTGCCAGCTCACCATTTTTACTTGGGGGCATGAACACTGAAGCTTTCTTT. The rearrangement joins TRBV18 to TRBJ1-1, with D perhaps TRBD1 (6 bases). This CDR3 has 17 residues. V lost 2 bases and J lost 0, with 16 bases in between. The germline CDR1 and CDR2 sequences are KGHSH and LQKENI.

The chain couples TRBV5-1 to TRBJ1-1; D call uncertain. With 4 bases removed from V and 6 bases from J, the gap between germline ends came to 19 bases. The CDR3 contains 15 residues. Germline V gene sequence: CDR1 SGHRS, CDR2 YFSETQ. CDR3 bases: TGCGCCAGCAGCCCCGGTGGTCGGAGGGTTGCTGAAGCTTTCTTT. It encodes CASSPGGRRVAEAFF.

The CDR3 region is CASFPLLGDEQFF. CDR3 bases: TGTGCCAGCTTCCCCCTTCTAGGCGATGAGCAGTTCTTC. V and J are TRBV7-9 and TRBJ2-1; no firm D call. The CDR3 consists of 13 residues. Looked up from germline, CDR1 is SEHNR and CDR2 is FQNEAQ (reference sequence). Trimming removed 8 bases at V and 8 bases at J, with 16 bases between.

The chain joins TRBV5-4 to TRBJ2-5; 11 nucleotides agree with TRBD2. The V gene end was trimmed by 4 bases and the J gene end by 5 bases; junction bases not matched to a gene: 13. Germline values: CDR1 SGHNT, CDR2 YYREEE (reference sequence). The CDR3 covers 17 residues. CDR3 sequence: CASSAKGVAGGPETQYF. In DNA form, the CDR3 reads TGTGCCAGCAGCGCTAAAGGGGTAGCGGGGGGGCCGGAGACCCAGTACTTC.

This clone has more than one count but fewer than ten. Written as DNA, the CDR3 is TGTGCCAGTAGTCTTAGACAGGGAAACTACGAGCAGTACTTC. Its protein product is CASSLRQGNYEQYF. This chain uses TRBV19 with TRBJ2-7; 7 bases line up with TRBD1. V was clipped by 5 bases and J by 3 bases; unmatched bases: 7. Germline-derived CDR1 and CDR2 are LNHDA and SQIVND (reference sequence). This CDR3 is built from 14 residues.

The chain uses TRBV5-1 and TRBJ1-2; D is uncertain. Germline V gene lookup returns CDR1 SGHRS and CDR2 YFSETQ. V lost 0 bases to trimming and J lost 3 bases, with 12 bases between them. The CDR3 spans 15 residues. This CDR3 reads CASSLGPGGDYGYTF. CDR3 in DNA: TGCGCCAGCAGCTTGGGGCCAGGAGGTGACTATGGCTACACCTTC.

The rearrangement uses TRBV27 and TRBJ1-1, with 7 bases identical to TRBD1. V was clipped by 5 bases and J by 0 bases; unmatched bases: 6. CDR1 MNHEY and CDR2 SMNVEV come from the germline V gene (reference sequence). This CDR3 is 15 amino acids long. The CDR3 nucleotides are TGTGCCAGCAGTCTACAGGGACAGTTGAACACTGAAGCTTTCTTT. It yields the protein CASSLQGQLNTEAFF.

This chain joins TRBV7-8 and TRBJ2-4; tentatively, D is TRBD1 (5 bases). CDR3 length equals 15 residues. Deletions cut 2 bases from V and 7 bases from J, with 15 bases between. Germline assignment: CDR1 SGHVS and CDR2 FQNEAQ. CDR3 residues: CASSLRTGLGNIQYF. CDR3 sequence (DNA): TGTGCCAGCAGCTTAAGAACAGGCCTCGGGAACATTCAGTACTTC.

This clone was counted a few times. This chain connects TRBV15 to TRBJ1-1; TRBD1 might be the D (5 bases). Trimming left V 1 base short and J 0 bases short, with 12 bases between. Germline V gives CDR1 LNHNV, CDR2 YYDKDF (reference sequence). This CDR3 has 16 amino acids. This chain's CDR3 is CATSRVLDSLNTEAFF. In nucleotides, the CDR3 is TGTGCCACCAGCAGAGTCTTAGACAGTTTGAACACTGAAGCTTTCTTT.